Included here is one T cell receptor beta chain sequence, with context. Its cognate antigen is unknown. The sample is drawn from a study of cytomegalovirus exposure and HLA in healthy donors. Study-wide points: Reports described diagnosis of cytomegalovirus status by the classifier as highly specific and sensitive. There were 160 or so TCR beta chains listed as cytomegalovirus-associated. Within the 120 validation repertoires, first-cohort TCR clusters tended to co-occur, according to a later analysis.

Here immunoSEQ multiplex PCR was the method, and the copy in TCRdb shows in-frame clones only, minus some. The sample consists of about 240,000 clones, about 87% of them appearing once. From the 120-subject validation cohort, which was separate from the roughly 690-subject first cohort, the donors were drawn. The CDR3 extends over 15 amino acids. J was trimmed by 5 bases and V by 0 bases; bases with no gene match: 4. CDR1 MNHEY and CDR2 SVGAGI come from the germline V gene. The chain recombines TRBV6-5 with TRBJ1-5; 7 bases agree with TRBD1. This TCR was recovered from a man aged 18 to 30 in good health and CMV-seronegative. What was sequenced was PBMCs. This CDR3 is CASSYSRQGHQPQHF. The DNA of the CDR3 is TGTGCCAGCAGTTACTCCCGACAGGGCCATCAGCCCCAGCATTTT.